This TCR beta chain was documented in a study of cytomegalovirus exposure and HLA in healthy donors. Study-wide background: A prior study identified 100 million to 130 million unique TCR beta sequences from 180 million or so T cells. Early release data held around 82 million unique TCRs from HLA-typed donors. Study observations and caveats: On later analysis, the bulk of CMV-associated TCR beta chains appeared to be HLA-restricted.

The CDR3 length is 12 residues. Germline-derived CDR1 and CDR2 are MNHNS and SASEGT. V gave up 4 bases and J gave up 8 bases, with 11 bases separating them. Note on this clone: As yet, its antigen is unknown.

Primers included in the PCR were 60 Vbeta and 13 Jbeta primers. The data were produced by immunoSEQ multiplex PCR, yet TCRdb's version contains in-frame clones alone and is incomplete. Of around 90,000 clones detected, approximately 72% appear once; the ten largest clones hold 2.5% to 4%. Source material: PBMCs. The rearrangement joins TRBV6-1 to TRBJ1-2, with D hard to call. The TCR comes from a woman in her 40s in good health and CMV-seronegative. The CDR3 DNA is TGTGCCAGCAGTGGGGGAGCGGCAGGCTACACCTTC. It codes for CASSGGAAGYTF.